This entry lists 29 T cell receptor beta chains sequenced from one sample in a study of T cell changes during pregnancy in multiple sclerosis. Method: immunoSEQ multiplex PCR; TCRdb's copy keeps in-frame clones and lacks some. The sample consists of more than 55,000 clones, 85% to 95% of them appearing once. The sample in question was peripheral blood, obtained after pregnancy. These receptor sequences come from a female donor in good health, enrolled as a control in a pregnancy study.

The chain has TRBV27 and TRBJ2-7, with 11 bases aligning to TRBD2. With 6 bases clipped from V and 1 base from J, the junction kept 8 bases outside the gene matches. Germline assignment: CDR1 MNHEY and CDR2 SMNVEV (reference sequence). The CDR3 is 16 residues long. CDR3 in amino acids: CASRMLTSGGSYEQYF. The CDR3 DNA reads TGTGCCAGCAGAATGCTCACTAGCGGGGGTTCCTACGAGCAGTACTTC.

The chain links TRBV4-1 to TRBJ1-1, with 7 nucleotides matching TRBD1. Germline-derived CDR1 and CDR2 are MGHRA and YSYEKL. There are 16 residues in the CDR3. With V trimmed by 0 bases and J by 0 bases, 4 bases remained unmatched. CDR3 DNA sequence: TGCGCCAGCAGCCAAGATCCCCAGGGGGTGAACACTGAAGCTTTCTTT. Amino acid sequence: CASSQDPQGVNTEAFF.

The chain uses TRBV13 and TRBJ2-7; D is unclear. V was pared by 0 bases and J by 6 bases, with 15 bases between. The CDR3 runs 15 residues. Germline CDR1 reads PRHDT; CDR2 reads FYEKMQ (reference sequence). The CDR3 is CASSLGPLPTTEQYF. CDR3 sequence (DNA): TGTGCCAGCAGCTTAGGGCCCCTGCCTACCACCGAGCAGTACTTC.

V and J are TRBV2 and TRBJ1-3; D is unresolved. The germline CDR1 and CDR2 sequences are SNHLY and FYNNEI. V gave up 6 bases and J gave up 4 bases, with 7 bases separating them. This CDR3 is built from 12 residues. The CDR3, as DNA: TGTGCCAGCAGAAACATGGGAAACACCATATATTTT. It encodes CASRNMGNTIYF.

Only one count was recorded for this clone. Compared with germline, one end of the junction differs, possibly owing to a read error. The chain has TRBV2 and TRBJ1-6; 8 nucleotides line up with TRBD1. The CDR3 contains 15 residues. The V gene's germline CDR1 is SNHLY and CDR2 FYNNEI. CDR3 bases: TGTGCCAGCAGAGAAGGGACAGGTGGGGATTCACCCCTCCACTTT. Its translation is CASREGTGGDSPLHF.

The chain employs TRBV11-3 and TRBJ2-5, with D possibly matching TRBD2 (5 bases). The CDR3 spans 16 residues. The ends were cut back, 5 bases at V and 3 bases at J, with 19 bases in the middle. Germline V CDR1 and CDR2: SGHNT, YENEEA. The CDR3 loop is CASSVRRSGVKETQYF. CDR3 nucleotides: TGTGCCAGCAGCGTGCGTCGATCCGGGGTTAAAGAGACCCAGTACTTC.

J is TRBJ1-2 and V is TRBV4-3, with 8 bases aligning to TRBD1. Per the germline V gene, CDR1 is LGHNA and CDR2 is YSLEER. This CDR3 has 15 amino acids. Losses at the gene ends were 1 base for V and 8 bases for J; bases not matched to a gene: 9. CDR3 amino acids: CASSQVVRGREGYTF. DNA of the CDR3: TGCGCCAGCAGCCAAGTGGTCAGGGGGCGGGAAGGCTACACCTTC.

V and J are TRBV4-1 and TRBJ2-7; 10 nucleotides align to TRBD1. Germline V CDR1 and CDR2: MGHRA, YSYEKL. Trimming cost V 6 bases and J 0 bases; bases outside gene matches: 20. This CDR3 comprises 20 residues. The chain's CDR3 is CASRPSVLMTGTGDSYEQYF. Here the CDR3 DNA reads TGCGCCAGCAGGCCGAGCGTGCTGATGACCGGGACAGGGGACTCCTACGAGCAGTACTTC.

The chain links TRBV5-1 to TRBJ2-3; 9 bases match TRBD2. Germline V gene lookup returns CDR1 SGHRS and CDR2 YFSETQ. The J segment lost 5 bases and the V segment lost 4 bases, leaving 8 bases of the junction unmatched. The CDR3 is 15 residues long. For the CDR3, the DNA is TGCGCCAGCAGCCTTAAGACTAGCGGCGGAGATACGCAGTATTTT. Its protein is CASSLKTSGGDTQYF.

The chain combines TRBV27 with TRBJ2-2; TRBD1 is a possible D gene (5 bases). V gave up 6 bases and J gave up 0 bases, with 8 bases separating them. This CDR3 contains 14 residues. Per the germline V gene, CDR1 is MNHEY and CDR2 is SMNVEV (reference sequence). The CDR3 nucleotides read TGTGCCAGCAGAGAGACAGCGAACACCGGGGAGCTGTTTTTT. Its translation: CASRETANTGELFF.

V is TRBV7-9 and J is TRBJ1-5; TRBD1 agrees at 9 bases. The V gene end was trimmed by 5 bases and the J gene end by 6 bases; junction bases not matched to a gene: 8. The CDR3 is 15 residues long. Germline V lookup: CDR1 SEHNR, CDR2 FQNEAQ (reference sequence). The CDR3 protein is CASSPVGTGLQPQHF. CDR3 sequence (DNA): TGTGCCAGCAGCCCGGTGGGGACAGGGCTTCAGCCCCAGCATTTT.

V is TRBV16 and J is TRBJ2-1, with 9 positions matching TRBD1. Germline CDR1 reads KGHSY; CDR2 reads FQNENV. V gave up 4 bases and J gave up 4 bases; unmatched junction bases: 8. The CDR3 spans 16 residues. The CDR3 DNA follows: TGTGCCAGCAGCCGCCTCGGACAGGGGTCTTACAATGAGCAGTTCTTC. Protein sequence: CASSRLGQGSYNEQFF.

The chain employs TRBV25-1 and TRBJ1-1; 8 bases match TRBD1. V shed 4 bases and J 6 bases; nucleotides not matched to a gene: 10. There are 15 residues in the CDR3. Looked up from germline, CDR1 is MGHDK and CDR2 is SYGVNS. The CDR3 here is CASSAKDRDFAEAFF. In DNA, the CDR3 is TGTGCCAGCAGTGCCAAGGACAGGGATTTCGCTGAAGCTTTCTTT. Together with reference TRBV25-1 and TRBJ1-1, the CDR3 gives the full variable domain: EADIYQTPRYLVIGTGKKITLECSQTMGHDKMYWYQQDPGMELHLIHYSYGVNSTEKGDLSSESTVSRIRTEHFPLTLESARPSHTSQYLCASSAKDRDFAEAFFGQGTRLTVV.

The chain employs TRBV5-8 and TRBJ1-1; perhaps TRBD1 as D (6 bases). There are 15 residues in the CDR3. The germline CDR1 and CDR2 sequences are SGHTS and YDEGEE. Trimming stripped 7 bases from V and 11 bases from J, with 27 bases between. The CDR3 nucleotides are TGTGCCAGCCGTGCTTGGGGGCAGAAATTGAATGGGGCTTTCTTT. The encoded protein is CASRAWGQKLNGAFF. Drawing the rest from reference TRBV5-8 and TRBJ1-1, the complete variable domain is EAGVTQSPTHLIKTRGQQATLRCSPISGHTSVYWYQQALGLGLQFLLWYDEGEERNRGNFPPRFSGRQFPNYSSELNVNALELEDSALYLCASRAWGQKLNGAFFGQGTRLTVV.

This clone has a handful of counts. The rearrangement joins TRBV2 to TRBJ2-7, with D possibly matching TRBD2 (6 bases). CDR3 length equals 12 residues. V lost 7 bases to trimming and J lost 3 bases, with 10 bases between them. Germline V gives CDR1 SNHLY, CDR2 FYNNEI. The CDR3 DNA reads TGTGCCAGCAATTGGGGGGACTACGAGCAGTACTTC. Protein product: CASNWGDYEQYF.

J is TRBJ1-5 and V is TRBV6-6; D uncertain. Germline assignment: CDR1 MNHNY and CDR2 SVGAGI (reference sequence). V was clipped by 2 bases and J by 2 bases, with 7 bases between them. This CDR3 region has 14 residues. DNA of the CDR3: TGTGCCAGCAGTTACGCGGGTGGCAATCAGCCCCAGCATTTT. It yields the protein CASSYAGGNQPQHF.

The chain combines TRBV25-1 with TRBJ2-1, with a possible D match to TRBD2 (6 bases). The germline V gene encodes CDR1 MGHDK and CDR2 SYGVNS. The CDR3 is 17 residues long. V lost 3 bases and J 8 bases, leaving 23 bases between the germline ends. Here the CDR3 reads CASSDPAGASGTHEQFF. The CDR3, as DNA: TGTGCCAGCAGTGACCCTGCCGGTGCCTCCGGGACTCATGAGCAGTTCTTC.

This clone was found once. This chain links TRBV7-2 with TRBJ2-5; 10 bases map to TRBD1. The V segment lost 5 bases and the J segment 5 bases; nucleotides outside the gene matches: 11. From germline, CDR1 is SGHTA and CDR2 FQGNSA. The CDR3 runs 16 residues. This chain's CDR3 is CASSAEGTGEGETQYF. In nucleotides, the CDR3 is TGTGCCAGCAGCGCGGAGGGGACAGGGGAGGGGGAGACCCAGTACTTC.

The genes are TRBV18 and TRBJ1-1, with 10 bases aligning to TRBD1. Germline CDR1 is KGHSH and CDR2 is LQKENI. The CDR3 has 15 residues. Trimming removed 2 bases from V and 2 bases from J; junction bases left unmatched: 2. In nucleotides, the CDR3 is TGTGCCAGCTCACCATGGACAGGGGGAAACACTGAAGCTTTCTTT. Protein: CASSPWTGGNTEAFF.

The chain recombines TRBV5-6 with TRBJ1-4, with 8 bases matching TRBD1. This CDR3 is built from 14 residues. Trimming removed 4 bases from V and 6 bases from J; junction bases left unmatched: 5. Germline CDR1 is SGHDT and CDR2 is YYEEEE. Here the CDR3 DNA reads TGTGCCAGCAGCCGGACAGGGTTAGATGAAAAACTGTTTTTT. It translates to CASSRTGLDEKLFF.

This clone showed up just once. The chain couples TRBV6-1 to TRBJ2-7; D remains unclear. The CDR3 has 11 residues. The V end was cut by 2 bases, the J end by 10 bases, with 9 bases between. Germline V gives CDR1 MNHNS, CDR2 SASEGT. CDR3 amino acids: CASSEIRFQYF. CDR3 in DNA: TGTGCCAGCAGTGAAATCCGGTTTCAGTACTTC.

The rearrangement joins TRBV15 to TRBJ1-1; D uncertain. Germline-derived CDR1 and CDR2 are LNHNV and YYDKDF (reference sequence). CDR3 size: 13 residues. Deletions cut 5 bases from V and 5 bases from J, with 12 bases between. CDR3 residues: CATSPHSRTEAFF. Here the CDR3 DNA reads TGTGCCACCAGCCCCCACTCTAGAACTGAAGCTTTCTTT.

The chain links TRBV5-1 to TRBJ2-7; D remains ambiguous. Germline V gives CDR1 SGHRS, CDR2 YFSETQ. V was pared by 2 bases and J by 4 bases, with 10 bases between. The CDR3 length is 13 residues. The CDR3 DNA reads TGCGCCAGCAGCTTAACAGATTTTTACGAGCAGTACTTC. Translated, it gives CASSLTDFYEQYF.

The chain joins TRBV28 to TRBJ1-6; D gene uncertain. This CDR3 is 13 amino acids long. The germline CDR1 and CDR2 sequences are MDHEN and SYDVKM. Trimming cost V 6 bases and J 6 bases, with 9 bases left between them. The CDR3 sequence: CASRPAINSPLHF. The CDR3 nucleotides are TGTGCCAGCAGGCCCGCGATTAATTCACCCCTCCACTTT.

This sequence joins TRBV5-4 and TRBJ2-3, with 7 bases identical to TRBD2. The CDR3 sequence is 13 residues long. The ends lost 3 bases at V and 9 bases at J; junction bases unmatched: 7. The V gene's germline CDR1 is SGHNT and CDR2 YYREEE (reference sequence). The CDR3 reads CASSSGERGTQYF. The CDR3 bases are TGTGCCAGCAGCTCGGGGGAGCGGGGAACGCAGTATTTT.

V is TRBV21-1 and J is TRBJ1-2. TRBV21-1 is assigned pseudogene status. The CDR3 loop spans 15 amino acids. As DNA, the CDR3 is TGTGCCAGCATCGCCCGGGACGGGGGGAAGAATGGCTACACCTTC. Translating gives CASIARDGGKNGYTF.

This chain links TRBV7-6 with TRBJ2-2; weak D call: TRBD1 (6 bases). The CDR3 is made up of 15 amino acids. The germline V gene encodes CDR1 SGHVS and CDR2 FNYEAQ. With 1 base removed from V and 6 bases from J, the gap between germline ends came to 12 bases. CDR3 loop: CASSLEQGKAGELFF. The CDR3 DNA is TGTGCCAGCAGCTTAGAACAGGGAAAAGCCGGGGAGCTGTTTTTT.

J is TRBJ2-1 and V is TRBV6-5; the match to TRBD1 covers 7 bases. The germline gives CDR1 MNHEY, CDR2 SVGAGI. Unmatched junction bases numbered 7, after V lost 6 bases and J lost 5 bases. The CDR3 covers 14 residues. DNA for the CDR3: TGTGCCAGCAGGGGGGAAGGGACAGACAATGAGCAGTTCTTC. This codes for CASRGEGTDNEQFF.

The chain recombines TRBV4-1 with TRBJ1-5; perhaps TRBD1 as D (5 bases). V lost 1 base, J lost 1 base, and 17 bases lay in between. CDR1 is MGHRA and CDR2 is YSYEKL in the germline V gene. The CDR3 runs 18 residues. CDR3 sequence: CASSQVRGNLGSNQPQHF. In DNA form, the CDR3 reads TGCGCCAGCAGCCAAGTGCGGGGCAACCTTGGGAGCAATCAGCCCCAGCATTTT.